One T cell receptor beta chain is described in this entry. Its antigen is undetermined. The source of the sample is a study of T cells in narcolepsy. Overall study findings and caveats: Autoreactive clonotypes reportedly recurred in blood of same and different patients, not controls. In some patient and control memory CD4+ samples, autoreactive clones were absent. HCRT-specific and TRIB2-specific autoreactive clonotypes appeared among same-patient CSF and blood CD4+ clonotypes.

Measured with immunoSEQ multiplex PCR; TCRdb has only the in-frame clones, and not every one. The table records over 15,000 clones, just over 85% of them present only once. After removal of 0 bases from V and 3 bases from J, the junction contained 2 bases not matched to a gene. This CDR3 region has 16 residues. From germline, CDR1 is MGHRA and CDR2 YSYEKL. The receptor comes from a human donor in good health. The sample comprised memory (CD45RA-) CD4+ T cells from blood. The chain joins TRBV4-1 to TRBJ2-6; 7 bases line up with TRBD1. This CDR3 reads CASSQDPGGGANVLTF. The DNA of the CDR3 is TGCGCCAGCAGCCAAGATCCAGGGGGTGGGGCCAACGTCCTGACTTTC.